This T cell receptor beta chain comes out of a study of technical replicates of blood from several donors. The repertoire was sequenced with immunoSEQ multiplex PCR; TCRdb's copy has only in-frame clones and lacks some. The top ten hold roughly 5.3% of the sample, which has some 64,000 clones, about 86% seen once. CDR1 is SGHRS and CDR2 is YFSETQ in the germline V gene. Losses at the gene ends were 6 bases for V and 4 bases for J; bases not matched to a gene: 13. CDR3 size: 16 residues. Sequenced material: PBMCs. V gene TRBV5-1 combines with J gene TRBJ2-5; TRBD2 matches 9 bases. This receptor was identified in a human donor in good health. Some clones in this sample may be carry-over from other donors' samples. The CDR3 spells CASMFASGLATETQYF. DNA of the CDR3: TGCGCCAGCATGTTCGCTTCTGGACTAGCGACAGAGACCCAGTACTTC.